These 18 T cell receptor beta chains were sequenced from one sample in a study of cytomegalovirus exposure and HLA in healthy donors. TCRdb's table, derived via immunoSEQ multiplex PCR, lists solely in-frame clones and lacks some. There are roughly 50,000 clones in the sample; around 93% occur only once, and under 2% lies in the top ten. The sample was PBMCs. Every receptor here comes from a woman between 18 and 30 years old in good health and CMV-seropositive.

The chain has TRBV7-2 and TRBJ2-3, with TRBD2 matching over 16 bases. The V gene's germline CDR1 is SGHTA and CDR2 FQGNSA. This CDR3 comprises 15 residues. V gave up 4 bases and J gave up 6 bases; unmatched junction bases: 1. The CDR3, as DNA: TGTGCCAGCAGCTCGGGACTAGCGGGGGGGGATACGCAGTATTTT. It translates to CASSSGLAGGDTQYF.

This clone was seen just once. The chain is built from TRBV5-4 and TRBJ2-3; TRBD2 agrees at 12 bases. Germline lookup yields CDR1 SGHNT and CDR2 YYREEE (reference sequence). With V trimmed by 2 bases and J by 6 bases, 7 bases remained unmatched. This CDR3 has 16 residues. The CDR3 region has the DNA TGTGCCAGCAGCTTACTAGCGGGGGGCCCTTCTGATACGCAGTATTTT. Its translation: CASSLLAGGPSDTQYF.

The rearrangement joins TRBV6-5 to TRBJ1-2; a weak D match, TRBD1 (5 bases). The CDR3 sequence is 13 residues long. The germline gives CDR1 MNHEY, CDR2 SVGAGI. V was trimmed by 9 bases and J by 6 bases, leaving 17 bases between them. The CDR3 bases are TGTGCCAGTAGAACCGGGACTCGGGATGGCTACACCTTC. Protein sequence: CASRTGTRDGYTF.

V gene TRBV14 combines with J gene TRBJ2-2; TRBD1 aligns across 7 bases. In germline, CDR1 is SGHDN, CDR2 FVKESK. The CDR3 has 18 residues. Trimming took 1 base from V and 2 from J; bases not matched to a gene: 10. Written as DNA, the CDR3 is TGTGCCAGCAGCCAAGGGTTTGTTAGGGGGCAAAACACCGGGGAGCTGTTTTTT. Encoded protein: CASSQGFVRGQNTGELFF.

This clone has more than one count but fewer than ten. The rearrangement joins TRBV27 to TRBJ2-7; 9 bases match TRBD1. The trim removed 4 bases at V and 3 bases at J, leaving 7 bases unmatched. This CDR3 is 15 amino acids long. Germline lookup yields CDR1 MNHEY and CDR2 SMNVEV (reference sequence). The CDR3 bases are TGTGCCAGCAGTTCCGGTACAGGGGGCATCTACGAGCAGTACTTC. Translating gives CASSSGTGGIYEQYF.

V is TRBV5-1 and J is TRBJ2-7; 11 nucleotides align to TRBD1. This CDR3 contains 17 residues. Germline lookup yields CDR1 SGHRS and CDR2 YFSETQ. The V and J ends lost 0 bases and 2 bases, in that order; junction bases with no gene match: 7. The CDR3 bases are TGCGCCAGCAGCTTGGGGCCCCGGGACAGGGGGACCTACGAGCAGTACTTC. The encoded protein is CASSLGPRDRGTYEQYF. Full variable domain (remainder filled in from reference TRBV5-1 and TRBJ2-7): KAGVTQTPRYLIKTRGQQVTLSCSPISGHRSVSWYQQTPGQGLQFLFEYFSETQRNKGNFPGRFSGRQFSNSRSEMNVSTLELGDSALYLCASSLGPRDRGTYEQYFGPGTRLTVT.

The chain is built from TRBV27 and TRBJ1-3; D perhaps matches TRBD1 (5 bases). The CDR3 covers 14 residues. V was clipped by 8 bases and J by 3 bases, with 14 bases between them. Germline lookup yields CDR1 MNHEY and CDR2 SMNVEV (reference sequence). CDR3 coding DNA: TGTGCCAGCCGATCGACCGGGGGTGGAAACACCATATATTTT. Protein: CASRSTGGGNTIYF.

This chain links TRBV14 with TRBJ2-3, with D maybe TRBD2 (5 bases). The CDR3 consists of 14 residues. Germline-derived CDR1 and CDR2 are SGHDN and FVKESK. V gave up 0 bases and J gave up 9 bases, with 13 bases separating them. This chain's CDR3 is CASSQEGNRRTQYF. CDR3 sequence (DNA): TGTGCCAGCAGCCAAGAAGGGAACCGGAGGACGCAGTATTTT.

This clone appeared a few times. The CDR3: CASSLTGGSSYEQYF. The CDR3 DNA reads TGTGCCAGCAGCTTAACAGGGGGCAGCTCCTACGAGCAGTACTTC. The rearrangement uses TRBV7-3 and TRBJ2-7, with 7 bases aligning to TRBD1. The CDR3 has 15 amino acids. The trim removed 0 bases at V and 0 bases at J, leaving 2 bases unmatched. CDR1 is SGHTA and CDR2 is FQGTGA in the germline V gene. Combining the CDR3 with reference TRBV7-3 and TRBJ2-7 gives the whole variable domain GAGVSQTPSNKVTEKGKYVELRCDPISGHTALYWYRQSLGQGPEFLIYFQGTGAADDSGLPNDRFFAVRPEGSVSTLKIQRTERGDSAVYLCASSLTGGSSYEQYFGPGTRLTVT.

This chain uses TRBV6-6 with TRBJ1-6, with D possibly TRBD1 on 5 matching bases. Germline V gene sequence: CDR1 MNHNY, CDR2 SVGAGI (reference sequence). The CDR3 covers 15 residues. Trimming left V 0 bases short and J 10 bases short, with 13 bases between. CDR3 region: CASSYSVRVESPLHF. The CDR3 DNA reads as TGTGCCAGCAGTTACTCGGTCAGGGTGGAATCACCCCTCCACTTT.

This chain connects TRBV6-5 to TRBJ1-2; no clear D. This CDR3 is 14 amino acids long. Trimming took 6 bases from V and 5 from J, leaving 16 bases between them. CDR1 is MNHEY, CDR2 SVGAGI, per germline. This CDR3 is CASRPSTYAYGYTF. CDR3 in DNA: TGTGCCAGCAGGCCATCGACATACGCTTATGGCTACACCTTC.

V gene TRBV18 combines with J gene TRBJ1-5, with D tentatively TRBD1 (5 bases). This CDR3 has 15 residues. Trimming stripped 3 bases from V and 3 bases from J, with 12 bases between. Germline CDR1 and CDR2: KGHSH and LQKENI. The CDR3 reads CASSPLRGNNQPQHF. DNA for the CDR3: TGTGCCAGCTCACCTTTGCGGGGGAACAATCAGCCCCAGCATTTT.

About this clone: Other DNA sequences in the sample encode the same CDR3. The chain carries TRBV7-2 and TRBJ2-3, with D uncertain. Trimming pared 3 bases from V and 2 bases from J, leaving 3 bases between. The CDR3 has 12 residues. Germline V gives CDR1 SGHTA, CDR2 FQGNSA. The CDR3 loop reads CASSFYTDTQYF. The CDR3 DNA is TGTGCCAGCAGCTTCTACACAGATACGCAGTATTTT.

The rearrangement joins TRBV29-1 to TRBJ2-5, with 10 bases aligning to TRBD1. Germline V gives CDR1 SQVTM, CDR2 ANQGSEA. CDR3 size: 15 residues. Trimming took 0 bases from V and 4 from J; bases not matched to a gene: 5. The CDR3 protein is CSVEDGGQGLETQYF. Here the CDR3 DNA reads TGCAGCGTTGAAGATGGGGGACAGGGGCTAGAGACCCAGTACTTC.

This chain connects TRBV20-1 to TRBJ1-1, with D unresolved. The V end was cut by 3 bases, the J end by 4 bases, with 6 bases between. Germline V lookup: CDR1 DFQATT, CDR2 SNEGSKA (reference sequence). CDR3 length equals 11 residues. The CDR3 nucleotides are TGCAGTGCTAGGGCTGTCACTGAAGCTTTCTTT. Protein sequence: CSARAVTEAFF.

The chain joins TRBV18 to TRBJ2-5; D perhaps matches TRBD2 (6 bases). The CDR3 sequence is 16 residues long. In germline, CDR1 is KGHSH, CDR2 LQKENI. V was shortened by 0 bases and J by 4 bases, with 15 bases between the two germline ends. The CDR3: CASSPPLGPAGETQYF. In nucleotides, the CDR3 is TGTGCCAGCTCACCACCCCTTGGACCAGCGGGAGAGACCCAGTACTTC.

This clone appeared once. The chain links TRBV5-1 to TRBJ2-1; TRBD1 matches at 8 bases. Per the germline V gene, CDR1 is SGHRS and CDR2 is YFSETQ. The length of the CDR3 is 15 residues. With 4 bases clipped from V and 0 bases from J, the junction kept 3 bases outside the gene matches. This CDR3 is CASSPGQGSYNEQFF. In DNA, the CDR3 is TGCGCCAGCAGCCCTGGACAGGGCTCCTACAATGAGCAGTTCTTC.

This chain joins TRBV10-2 and TRBJ1-1; the D is unclear. CDR1 and CDR2 from the germline V gene are WSHSY and SAAADI. Deletions cut 4 bases from V and 1 base from J, with 4 bases between. This CDR3 is built from 12 residues. The chain's CDR3 is CASSAGNTEAFF. The CDR3 nucleotides are TGCGCCAGCAGTGCAGGGAACACTGAAGCTTTCTTT.